This TCR beta chain was documented in a study of blood T cell repertoires in COVID-19 (TCRdb year 2020). With regard to the full study: The collaborator samples originated in the United States, Italy and Spain and spanned the acute and convalescent phases of COVID-19. The material from the prospective study consisted of cDNA or gDNA derived from T cells, B-cell-depleted T cells, or PBMCs. Deeply sampled blood TCRbeta repertoires from subjects exposed to, actively infected with, or recovered from COVID-19 were included in the dataset. The repertoires were released in a freely available public database intended as a resource for research on the immune response to SARS-CoV-2. Samples came from the ongoing ImmuneRACE study (first 160 participants) plus 1,254 subjects from 6 global collaborators. Nearly every sample came with metadata listing a de-identified subject ID, COVID-19 status, age in years and sex. Where available, HLA class I and class II types were taken from metadata supplied by the sample provider and were not determined by assay-based typing. Study-wide findings and limitations: The quantity of clinical and demographic metadata differed by source and by participant and was supplied without curation.

Collaborating institutions collected whole blood in K2EDTA tubes following their own protocols. For TCRbeta analysis, collaborator samples were shipped as frozen whole blood, as isolated PBMCs, or as DNA extracted from either sample type. Comments on this clone: Its antigen is currently not known. Base quality data are lacking; no much larger clone is found one base away.

TCRbeta CDR3 regions were amplified from genomic DNA using the immunoSEQ Assay, a bias-controlled multiplex PCR. The authors processed their data as follows. Nucleated cell counts per sample were estimated from amplification of reference gene primers within the assay. To quantify the absolute abundance of each unique TCRbeta CDR3 rearrangement, sequence reads were collapsed and filtered. For each sample, productive Simpson clonality was calculated by taking the square root of Simpson's diversity index across productive rearrangements. Held by TCRdb, this immuneACCESS table contains in-frame sequences only and omits some clones. Under half of the omission traces to an unresolved V gene where checked; the cause of the rest is unknown. V, J and clone size are taken as reported in that table, and D and trimming were inferred from the DNA itself. For this sample there are some 120,000 clones; around nine tenths appear just once. The top ten constitute about 4.5% of the sample.

The germline V gene yields MNHEY for CDR1 and SVGEGT for CDR2. The CDR3 holds 15 amino acids from the cysteine to the phenylalanine. Just the 45-base CDR3 DNA is kept, in frame starting at base 1. The trim is 2 bases for V and 0 bases for J, with a gap of 7 bases between the germline ends. Sequencing was done on a sample of peripheral blood. The chain is encoded by TRBV6-2 or TRBV6-3 joined to TRBJ1-4; confidence is insufficient to name the D gene. The clonotype comes from a man aged 40-49 years with acute or convalescent COVID-19. Here the CDR3 is given as CASSYMSATNEKLFF. The sequenced DNA is TGTGCCAGCAGTTACATGTCAGCAACTAATGAAAAACTGTTTTTT.